This TCR beta chain was captured in a study of T cells after posttransplantation cyclophosphamide (dated by TCRdb to 2016 to 2017). General notes on the study: T cell repertoire reconstitution was tracked by TRB sequencing after myeloablative bone marrow transplantation in which posttransplantation cyclophosphamide was used as GVHD prophylaxis. Public TRB sequences were checked against a database of over 3,500 sequences associated with responses to pathogens, tumor antigens, self-antigens and alloantigens. TRA and TRB clonality were tightly correlated in 9 or 10 samples, so subsequent TCR analyses focused on TRB only. In 3 patients, TRB sequencing was also performed on up to 3 more blood samples taken 2 to 5.2 years after transplant, and in several patients, pretransplant blood was also TRB-sequenced. Blood from all 30 or so PTCy patients with 1-year posttransplant specimens was subjected to TRB sequencing. Samples from some 40 PTCy-treated patients, along with samples from roughly 15 of their related bone marrow donors, underwent antigen receptor sequencing.

Trimming takes 5 bases from V and 5 bases from J, and the germline ends sit 15 bases apart. CDR1 and CDR2, looked up from the germline V gene, are SGHTA and FQGNSA. The CDR3, cysteine through phenylalanine, is 14 amino acids long. Only the CDR3 DNA is retained, 42 bases long and in frame from the first base. This clone has just one count. The antigen it binds to is not known. Base qualities are not provided; no much larger clone lies one nucleotide away. TRB sequencing was run on genomic DNA with either the immunoSEQ assay at survey resolution or the hsTCRB kit. Per the source publication's procedure: The immunoSEQ software was used for initial read processing, and the LymphoSeq R package was used for repertoire analyses. Clonality was computed as 1 minus normalized Shannon entropy; Gini coefficient was also calculated for each TRB dataset. To infer phenotypes in unsorted samples, TRB sequences from sorted subsets of the recipient or donor were mapped onto unsorted samples from the same recipient. Not all clones reach the TCRdb copy of this immuneACCESS table, which keeps in-frame sequences only. Checked studies attribute under half of the gap to unresolved V genes and leave the rest unexplained. V and J calls and clone size come straight from that table; D and trimming were deduced from the DNA. This sample is represented by 10,000 to 15,000 clones; about 83% of them were singletons. Roughly 0.91% of the sample rests with the top ten.

What the authors observed across the whole study: Across 45 patients, recipient CMV seropositivity and CMV reactivation were highly associated with TRB clonality; PTCy diversity was similar to CNI/methotrexate controls. At 1-2 months, donor-recipient similarity was low but rose over the first year, and the later blood repertoires were often dominated by donor CD8+ memory clones. The TRB repertoires of T cells infiltrating skin or GI tract showed only limited overlap with the TRB repertoires of T cells in blood.

Related bone marrow donors provided peripheral blood samples on the day of marrow donation. Peripheral blood and bone marrow mononuclear cells were isolated by Ficoll-Hypaque density centrifugation and were cryopreserved. CD4+ and CD8+ T cells, including naive and memory subsets, were sorted by FACS on a FACSAria II. Source material: memory CD4+ T cells sorted from PBMCs. This TCR derives from a man aged 45 to 65 in good health, CMV-negative, and a related stem cell transplant donor. Recombination linked TRBV7-2 to TRBJ1-2, with an unclear D gene assignment. The nucleotide sequence reads as follows: TGTGCCAGCAGCCCCCAGGCGGGGATATATGGCTACACCTTC. This codes for CASSPQAGIYGYTF.